This note documents a single T cell receptor (beta chain) sequence. The CDR3 is made up of 13 amino acids. V gave up 7 bases and J gave up 8 bases, with 17 bases separating them. This entry comes from a study of blood T cell repertoires in COVID-19. Study information: The United States, Italy and Spain supplied acute and convalescent COVID-19 samples. T cells, B-cell-depleted T cells, or PBMCs supplied cDNA or gDNA.

Authors' analysis steps: Estimation of nucleated cell counts relied on the amplification of reference gene primers. Assay: immunoSEQ multiplex PCR; the TCRdb copy retains only in-frame clones and omits some. The V and J calls and clone size come from that table; D and trimming were worked out from the DNA. Of 150,000 to 200,000 clones listed, nearly 90% are singletons. Specimen: peripheral blood. The J gene is TRBJ1-2, the V gene TRBV12-3 or TRBV12-4, with a tentative D call TRBD1 (5 bases). The receptor was derived from a man aged 18 to 35 who had recovered from COVID-19. Here the CDR3 DNA reads TGTGCCAGCACCCCGACAGTAAATGGAGGCTACACCTTC. It yields the protein CASTPTVNGGYTF.